This TCR beta chain was sequenced for a study of blood T cell repertoires in COVID-19. For the study at large: The United States, Italy and Spain provided the acute and convalescent COVID-19 samples. PBMCs, B-cell-depleted T cells, or T cells provided the cDNA or gDNA that made up the material.

Authors' data handling: From reference gene primer amplification, estimates of nucleated cell counts were derived. Profiling relied on immunoSEQ multiplex PCR, and the TCRdb table lists in-frame clones only, not all of them. V, J and clone size are taken as reported in that table, and D and trimming were inferred from the DNA itself. The data show some 150,000 clones, 86% seen once. CDR1 is SGHTS, CDR2 YDEGEE, per germline. This CDR3 has 15 amino acids. Deletions cut 4 bases from V and 1 base from J, with 14 bases between. The receptor was derived from a woman aged 55-75 years with acute or convalescent COVID-19. This chain links TRBV5-8 with TRBJ1-1; perhaps TRBD1 as D (6 bases). The specimen sequenced was peripheral blood. CDR3 DNA sequence: TGTGCCAGCAGCCCAGAACAGGGAAGGAACACTGAAGCTTTCTTT. Translated: CASSPEQGRNTEAFF.